The sequence of this TCR beta chain was determined in a study of blood T cell repertoires in COVID-19. While infection was still active, Seattle patients were enrolled and then followed longitudinally. Original methodology: Researchers report that nucleated cell counts were estimated from reference gene primer amplification. The repertoire was sequenced with immunoSEQ multiplex PCR; TCRdb's copy has only in-frame clones and lacks some. The V and J calls and clone size are taken from that table; D and trimming were inferred from the DNA. The sample carries some 220,000 clones, approximately 85% recorded once. Germline V CDR1 and CDR2: SGHKS, YYEKEE (reference sequence). Unmatched junction bases numbered 10, after V lost 4 bases and J lost 7 bases. The length of the CDR3 is 15 residues.

Sample: peripheral blood. The origin of this receptor is a man aged 45-60 years with COVID-19, enrolled during active disease. The chain links TRBV5-5 to TRBJ1-4, with TRBD1 identical over 7 bases. This chain's CDR3 is CASSELEGAGEKLFF. The CDR3 DNA reads TGTGCCAGCAGCGAGTTGGAGGGGGCGGGTGAAAAACTGTTTTTT.